This T cell receptor (beta chain) is from a study of T cell repertoires in cytomegalovirus infection. Study context: TCR beta signatures that were public indicated CMV infection and matching HLA type. Study-level points and caveats: CMV-specific TCR beta clonotypes restricted by HLA-C were the ones dominating the ex vivo response. Summed public TCR beta family frequency identified CMV carriers bearing the relevant HLA.

Many counts were recorded for this clonotype. Its antigen remains unknown. TCRdb fed the reads into MiXCR, producing one record per CDR3 protein. The sample lists around 270,000 distinct CDR3 sequences; 9.1% were seen once. Trimming removed 2 bases from V and 4 bases from J; junction bases left unmatched: 9. This CDR3 contains 17 residues. CDR1 and CDR2 (germline): SGHTA, FQGNSA. This sequence originates from a human donor in good health (CMV status not recorded). Some clones in this sample may be carry-over from other donors' samples. V and J are TRBV7-2 and TRBJ2-3; the match to TRBD2 covers 10 bases. The sample was PBMCs. Here the CDR3 reads CASSLISGGANPDTQYF. For the CDR3, the DNA is TGTGCCAGCAGCTTAATCAGCGGGGGGGCCAATCCAGATACGCAGTATTTT. Full variable domain (missing parts from reference TRBV7-2 and TRBJ2-3): GAGVSQSPSNKVTEKGKDVELRCDPISGHTALYWYRQSLGQGLEFLIYFQGNSAPDKSGLPSDRFSAERTGGSVSTLTIQRTQQEDSAVYLCASSLISGGANPDTQYFGPGTRLTVL.